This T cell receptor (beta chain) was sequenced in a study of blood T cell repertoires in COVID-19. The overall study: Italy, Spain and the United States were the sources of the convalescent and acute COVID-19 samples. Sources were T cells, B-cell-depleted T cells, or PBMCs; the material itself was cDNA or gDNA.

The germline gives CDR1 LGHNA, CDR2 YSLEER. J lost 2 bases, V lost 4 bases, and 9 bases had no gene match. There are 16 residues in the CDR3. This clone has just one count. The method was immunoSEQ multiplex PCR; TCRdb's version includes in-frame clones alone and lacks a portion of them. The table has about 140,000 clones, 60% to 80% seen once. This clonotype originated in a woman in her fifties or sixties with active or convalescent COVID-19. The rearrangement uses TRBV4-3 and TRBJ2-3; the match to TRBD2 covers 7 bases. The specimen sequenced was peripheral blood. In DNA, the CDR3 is TGCGCCAGCAGCCCAGGCCCGGCGGGGGTCACAGATACGCAGTATTTT. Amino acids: CASSPGPAGVTDTQYF.